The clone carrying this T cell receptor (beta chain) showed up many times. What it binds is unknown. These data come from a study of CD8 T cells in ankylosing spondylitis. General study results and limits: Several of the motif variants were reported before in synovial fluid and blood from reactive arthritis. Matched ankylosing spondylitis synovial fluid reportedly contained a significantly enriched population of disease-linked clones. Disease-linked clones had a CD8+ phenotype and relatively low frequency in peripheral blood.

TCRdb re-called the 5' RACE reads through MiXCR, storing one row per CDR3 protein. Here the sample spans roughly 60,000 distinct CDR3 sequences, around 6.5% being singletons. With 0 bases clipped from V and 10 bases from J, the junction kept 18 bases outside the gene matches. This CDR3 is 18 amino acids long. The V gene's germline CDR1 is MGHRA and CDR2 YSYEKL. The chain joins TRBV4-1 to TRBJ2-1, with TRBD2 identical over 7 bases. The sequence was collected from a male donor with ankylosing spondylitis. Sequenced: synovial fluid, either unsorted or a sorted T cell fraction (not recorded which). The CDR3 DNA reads TGCGCCAGCAGCCAAGATGAGGCTAGCGGTACCTTCGTTATGGAGCAGTTCTTC. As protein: CASSQDEASGTFVMEQFF.